The rows below give T cell receptor beta chains drawn from one sample of a study of T cells after yellow fever vaccination. TCRdb re-analysed the 5' RACE reads in MiXCR, keeping a single row per CDR3 protein. The table includes fewer than 450,000 distinct CDR3 sequences, about 4% detected once. The sample here was PBMCs, taken 5 days after the yellow fever booster vaccination. The receptors derive from a man between 18 and 29 years old who received the YFV17D yellow fever vaccine. Both conserved end residues are part of each CDR3. A D gene is named only where the DNA matches it firmly. Part of the rows lack a size; the others show once, few, many or a class for expanded clones.

clone_size: .
v_call: TRBV15
j_call: TRBJ2-1
d_call: .
cdr3_nt: TGTGCCACCAGCAGAGCCAGGGAGAATGAGCAGTTCTTC
cdr3_aa: CATSRARENEQFF

clone_size: many
v_call: TRBV18
j_call: TRBJ2-1
d_call: .
cdr3_nt: TGTGCCAGCTCACCAGCGGACCTCTCCTACAATGAGCAGTTCTTC
cdr3_aa: CASSPADLSYNEQFF

clone_size: many
v_call: TRBV29-1
j_call: TRBJ2-7
d_call: TRBD1
cdr3_nt: TGCAGCGTTCGACCTTCCCTTACAGGGGTCTACGAGCAGTACTTC
cdr3_aa: CSVRPSLTGVYEQYF

clone_size: few
v_call: TRBV7-2
j_call: TRBJ1-1
d_call: TRBD1
cdr3_nt: TGTGCCAGCAGCCCCTGGACAGGTAGCGCTGAAGCTTTCTTT
cdr3_aa: CASSPWTGSAEAFF

clone_size: many
v_call: TRBV7-2
j_call: TRBJ2-4
d_call: .
cdr3_nt: TGTGCCAGCAGCTTCACTAGCTTGATCAAAAACATTCAGTACTTC
cdr3_aa: CASSFTSLIKNIQYF

clone_size: .
v_call: TRBV5-1
j_call: TRBJ2-5
d_call: TRBD2
cdr3_nt: TGCGCCAGCAGCTTGGCATCGGGGGGACAAGAGACCCAGTACTTC
cdr3_aa: CASSLASGGQETQYF

clone_size: many
v_call: TRBV20-1
j_call: TRBJ2-4
d_call: TRBD1
cdr3_nt: TGCAGTGCTACCGGGACAGGGGGCAACATTCAGTACTTC
cdr3_aa: CSATGTGGNIQYF

clone_size: many
v_call: TRBV10-3
j_call: TRBJ1-1
d_call: .
cdr3_nt: TGTGCCATCAGTGAGCTGGGAAACACTGAAGCTTTCTTT
cdr3_aa: CAISELGNTEAFF

clone_size: .
v_call: TRBV7-8
j_call: TRBJ1-6
d_call: .
cdr3_nt: TGTGCCAGCAGCTTAATGCAACCTTCCTATTATAATTCACCCCTCCACTTT
cdr3_aa: CASSLMQPSYYNSPLHF

clone_size: few
v_call: TRBV9
j_call: TRBJ2-2
d_call: .
cdr3_nt: TGTGCCAGCAGCGTAGCTTCTAGGGGCTCCGGGGAGCTGTTTTTT
cdr3_aa: CASSVASRGSGELFF

clone_size: .
v_call: TRBV5-4
j_call: TRBJ2-3
d_call: .
cdr3_nt: TGTGCCAGCAGCTCCCACTTTATGGAGTCCTCTAGCACAGATACGCAGTATTTT
cdr3_aa: CASSSHFMESSSTDTQYF

clone_size: few
v_call: TRBV20-1
j_call: TRBJ1-3
d_call: TRBD1
cdr3_nt: TGCAGTGCTAGGCGTTCGGGGCAGGGGGCAGATCGGTCGGGAAACACCATATATTTT
cdr3_aa: CSARRSGQGADRSGNTIYF

clone_size: few
v_call: TRBV2
j_call: TRBJ2-4
d_call: .
cdr3_nt: TGTGCCAGCATGGAAAAGCCGGGCGAAAACATTCAGTACTTC
cdr3_aa: CASMEKPGENIQYF

clone_size: .
v_call: TRBV6-5
j_call: TRBJ2-1
d_call: .
cdr3_nt: TGTGCCAGCAGTTTGAGGTTTGGCGAGCAGTTCTTC
cdr3_aa: CASSLRFGEQFF

clone_size: .
v_call: TRBV19
j_call: TRBJ1-5
d_call: .
cdr3_nt: TGTGCCAGTACCTGGGGGGAGGTATCGGGCAATCAGCCCCAGCATTTT
cdr3_aa: CASTWGEVSGNQPQHF

clone_size: many
v_call: TRBV7-6
j_call: TRBJ2-3
d_call: .
cdr3_nt: TGTGCCAGCAGCTTAGCGGGCGATGTCCCTTATACGCAGTATTTT
cdr3_aa: CASSLAGDVPYTQYF

clone_size: few
v_call: TRBV6-5
j_call: TRBJ1-1
d_call: .
cdr3_nt: TGTGCCAGCAGTTACTCGGCTTCTTGGAACACTGAAGCTTTCTTT
cdr3_aa: CASSYSASWNTEAFF